This T cell receptor (beta chain) was retrieved from a study of cytomegalovirus exposure and HLA in healthy donors. PCR employed 60 Vbeta and 13 Jbeta primers. Some clones are missing from TCRdb's copy, which holds only in-frame ones; the method was immunoSEQ multiplex PCR. The data contain roughly 120,000 clones, approximately 76% of them singletons. Germline assignment: CDR1 ENHRY and CDR2 SYGVKD. This CDR3 comprises 21 residues. Unmatched junction bases numbered 19, after V lost 2 bases and J lost 2 bases. Findings and caveats of the study: Later analysis identified several of the most significant clusters that appeared linked to common viral pathogens.

Comments on this clone: The antigen remains undetermined.

What was sequenced was PBMCs. The chain carries TRBV10-3 and TRBJ2-5; 11 bases agree with TRBD2. The clonotype comes from a middle-aged man in good health and CMV-seropositive. CDR3 loop: CAISEPMGVGTSGEIQETQYF. The CDR3 DNA reads as TGTGCCATCAGTGAGCCGATGGGTGTGGGGACTAGCGGTGAAATTCAAGAGACCCAGTACTTC.